Included here is one TCR beta chain sequence, with context. These data are taken from a study of monozygotic twins with inflammatory bowel disease. CDR1 and CDR2 from the germline V gene are DFQATT and SNEGSKA (reference sequence). CDR3 length: 11 amino acids. TCRdb processed the 5' RACE reads again and assigns one entry to each CDR3 protein, with no DNA. The table lists about 450,000 distinct CDR3 sequences. Input material: blood. The chain links TRBV20-1 to TRBJ1-2; TCRdb's D gene call, TRBD1, goes unchecked for lack of DNA. This receptor was identified in a human donor with ulcerative colitis or Crohn's disease, or a healthy co-twin of an affected twin (not recorded which). The CDR3 sequence is CSARMDAGHTF.